This T cell receptor (beta chain) was captured by sequencing in a study of blood T cells in healthy people across ages. A second PCR of roughly 7 to 11 cycles used a sample-barcoded 5' primer and a J-beta primer mix. TCRdb re-called the 5' RACE reads through MiXCR, storing one row per CDR3 protein. The profile covers around 1.7 million distinct CDR3 sequences, with 25% to 30% appearing a single time and 7.7% taken by the ten largest. Germline V gives CDR1 DFQATT, CDR2 SNEGSKA (reference sequence). CDR3 length equals 13 residues. The ends were cut back, 3 bases at V and 11 bases at J, with 19 bases in the middle.

This chain uses TRBV20-1 with TRBJ2-5, with D possibly matching TRBD2 (5 bases). What was sequenced was blood. This TCR was sampled from a woman in her thirties in good health. CDR3 DNA sequence: TGCAGTGCTAGCTCTTCGGCGGGTGGAGAGCAGTACTTC. This translates into CSASSSAGGEQYF.